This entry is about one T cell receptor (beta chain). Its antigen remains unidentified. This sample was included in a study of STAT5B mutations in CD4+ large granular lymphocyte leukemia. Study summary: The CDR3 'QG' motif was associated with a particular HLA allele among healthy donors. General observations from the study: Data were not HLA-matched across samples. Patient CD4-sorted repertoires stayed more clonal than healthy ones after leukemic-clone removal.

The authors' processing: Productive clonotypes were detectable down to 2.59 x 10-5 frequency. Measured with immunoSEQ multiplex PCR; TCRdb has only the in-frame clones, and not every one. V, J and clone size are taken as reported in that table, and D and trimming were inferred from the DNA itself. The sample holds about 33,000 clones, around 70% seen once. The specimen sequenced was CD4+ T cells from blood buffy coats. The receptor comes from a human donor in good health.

The CDR3, as DNA: TGTGCCAGCAGCTTAGTTCCAGGGATGACATATGAGCAGTTCTTC. Translating gives CASSLVPGMTYEQFF. The chain uses TRBV11-2 and TRBJ2-1; TRBD1 is a possible D gene (5 bases). Trimming removed 1 base at V and 8 bases at J, with 15 bases between. CDR1 SGHAT and CDR2 FQNNGV come from the germline V gene. The CDR3 consists of 15 residues.